The entry below gives a single T cell receptor beta chain sequence along with its context. Its antigen is undetermined. The source of the sample is a study of T-cell memory formation after mild COVID-19. Study-level points and caveats: There was a balanced CD4/CD8 profile in clones contracting day 15 to 85, and later expanders leaned CD4+.

TCRdb ran MiXCR on the 5' RACE reads and lists one entry per CDR3 protein. Of 85,000 to 120,000 distinct CDR3 sequences detected, about 15% appear once; the ten largest clones hold 28%. The CDR3 has 11 residues. Germline V CDR1 and CDR2: MNHNY, SVGAGI (reference sequence). Trimming left V 0 bases short and J 8 bases short, with 2 bases between. This sequence was found in an adult woman who had mild COVID-19 (a few samples of this study predate the infection). Cell type and time point are not known. The sample comprised PBMCs or a T cell subset sorted from them (not recorded which). V gene TRBV6-6 combines with J gene TRBJ2-1, with D unresolved. The chain's CDR3 is CASSYSDEQFF. The DNA of the CDR3 is TGTGCCAGCAGTTACTCGGATGAGCAGTTCTTC.